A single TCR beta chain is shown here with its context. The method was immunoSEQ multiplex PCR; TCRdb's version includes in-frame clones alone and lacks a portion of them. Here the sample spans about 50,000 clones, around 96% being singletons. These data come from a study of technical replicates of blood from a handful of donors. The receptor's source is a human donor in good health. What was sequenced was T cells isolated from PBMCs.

The CDR3 reads CASSLAGTAVPYEQYF. CDR3 nucleotides: TGTGCCAGCAGCTTAGCCGGGACAGCAGTACCCTACGAGCAGTACTTC. This rearrangement joins TRBV7-8 to TRBJ2-7; 7 positions agree with TRBD1. After removal of 0 bases from V and 2 bases from J, the junction contained 7 bases not matched to a gene. Germline CDR1 and CDR2: SGHVS and FQNEAQ. The CDR3 sequence is 16 residues long.